The TCR beta chain described here comes from a study of T cells in Graves' hyperthyroidism and ophthalmopathy. General study findings and limits: Ophthalmopathy, as predicted by the model, came a median roughly 6.8 months after the prediction.

This clonotype appeared many times. Its antigen is as yet unknown. Germline V gene data show CDR1 as SQVTM and CDR2 as ANQGSEA. Trimming at V came to 8 bases and at J to 1 base, leaving 8 bases not matched to a gene. There are 15 residues in the CDR3. Template material for amplifying TCR beta CDR3 regions consisted of RNA transcripts. The HTBI primer set drove a first-round RT-PCR of the TCR CDR3. MiXCR was run by TCRdb on the multiplex PCR reads, yielding one entry per CDR3 protein. The table lists 550,000 to 800,000 distinct CDR3 sequences, approximately 15% of them singletons. J is TRBJ2-1 and V is TRBV29-1; 10 nucleotides match TRBD1. Sequenced: blood. The TCR comes from a man aged 50 to 60 with Graves' hyperthyroidism. CDR3 sequence (DNA): TGCAGCATTCGGACAGGGGGTATTTCCTACAATGAGCAGTTCTTC. It codes for CSIRTGGISYNEQFF.